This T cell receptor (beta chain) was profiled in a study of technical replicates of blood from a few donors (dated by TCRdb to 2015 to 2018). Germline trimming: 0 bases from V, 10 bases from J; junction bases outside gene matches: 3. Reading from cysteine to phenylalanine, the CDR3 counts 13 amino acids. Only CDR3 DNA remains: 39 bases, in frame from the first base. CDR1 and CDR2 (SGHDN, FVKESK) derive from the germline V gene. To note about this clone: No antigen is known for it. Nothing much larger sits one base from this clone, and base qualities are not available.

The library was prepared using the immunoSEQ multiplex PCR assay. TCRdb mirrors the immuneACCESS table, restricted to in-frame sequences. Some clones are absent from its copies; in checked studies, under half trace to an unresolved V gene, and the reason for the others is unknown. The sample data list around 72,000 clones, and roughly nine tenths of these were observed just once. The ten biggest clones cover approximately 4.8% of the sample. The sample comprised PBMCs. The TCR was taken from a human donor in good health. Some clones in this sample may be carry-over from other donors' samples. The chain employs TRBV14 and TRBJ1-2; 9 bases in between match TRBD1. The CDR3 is CASSQDWTGVYTF. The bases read TGTGCCAGCAGCCAAGATTGGACAGGGGTCTACACCTTC. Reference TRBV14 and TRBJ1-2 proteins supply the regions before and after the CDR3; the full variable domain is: EAGVTQFPSHSVIEKGQTVTLRCDPISGHDNLYWYRRVMGKEIKFLLHFVKESKQDESGMPNNRFLAERTGGTYSTLKVQPAELEDSGVYFCASSQDWTGVYTFGSGTRLTVV.